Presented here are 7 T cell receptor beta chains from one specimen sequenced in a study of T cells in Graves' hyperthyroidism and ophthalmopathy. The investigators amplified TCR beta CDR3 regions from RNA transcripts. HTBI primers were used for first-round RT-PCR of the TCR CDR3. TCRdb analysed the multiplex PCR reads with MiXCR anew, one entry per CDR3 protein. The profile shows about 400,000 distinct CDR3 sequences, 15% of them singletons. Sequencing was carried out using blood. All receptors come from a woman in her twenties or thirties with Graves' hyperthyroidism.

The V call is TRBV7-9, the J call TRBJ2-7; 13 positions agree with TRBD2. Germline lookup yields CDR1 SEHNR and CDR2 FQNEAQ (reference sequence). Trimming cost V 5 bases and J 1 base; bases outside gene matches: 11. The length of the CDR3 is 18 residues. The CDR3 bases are TGTGCCAGCAGCAAGACCGGGACTAGCGGGAAGAATTCCTACGAGCAGTACTTC. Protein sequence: CASSKTGTSGKNSYEQYF.

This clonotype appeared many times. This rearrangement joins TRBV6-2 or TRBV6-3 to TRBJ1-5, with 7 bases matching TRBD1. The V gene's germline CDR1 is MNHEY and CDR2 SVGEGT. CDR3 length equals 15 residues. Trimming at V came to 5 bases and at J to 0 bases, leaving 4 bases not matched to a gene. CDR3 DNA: TGTGCCAGCAGTACGGGACAGAATAGCAATCAGCCCCAGCATTTT. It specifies CASSTGQNSNQPQHF.

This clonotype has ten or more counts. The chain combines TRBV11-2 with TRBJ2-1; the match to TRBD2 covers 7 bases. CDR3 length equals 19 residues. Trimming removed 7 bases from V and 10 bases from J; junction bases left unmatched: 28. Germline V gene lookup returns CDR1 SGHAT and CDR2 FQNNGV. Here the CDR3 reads CASNPLKDLRGGGTPEQFF. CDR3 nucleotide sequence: TGTGCCAGCAACCCCCTAAAGGATTTGAGGGGCGGGGGAACCCCCGAGCAGTTCTTC.

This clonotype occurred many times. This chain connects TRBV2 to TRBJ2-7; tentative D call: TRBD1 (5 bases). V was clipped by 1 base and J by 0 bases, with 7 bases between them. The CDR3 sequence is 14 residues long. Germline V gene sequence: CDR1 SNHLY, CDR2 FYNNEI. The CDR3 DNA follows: TGTGCCAGCAGTGAAGGCAGGGCCTCCTACGAGCAGTACTTC. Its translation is CASSEGRASYEQYF.

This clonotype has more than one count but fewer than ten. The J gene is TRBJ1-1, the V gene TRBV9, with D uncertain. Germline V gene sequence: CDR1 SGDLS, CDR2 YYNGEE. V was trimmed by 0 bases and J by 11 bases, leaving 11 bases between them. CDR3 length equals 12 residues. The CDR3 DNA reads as TGTGCCAGCAGCGTAGGTTTTGGGTCGGCTTTCTTT. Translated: CASSVGFGSAFF.

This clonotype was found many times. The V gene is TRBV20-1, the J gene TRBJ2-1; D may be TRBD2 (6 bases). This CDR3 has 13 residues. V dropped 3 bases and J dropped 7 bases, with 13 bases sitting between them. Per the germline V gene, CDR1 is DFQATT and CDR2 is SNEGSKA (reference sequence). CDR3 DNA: TGCAGTGCTAGTTCTGGGAGGAGGAATGAGCAGTTCTTC. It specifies CSASSGRRNEQFF.

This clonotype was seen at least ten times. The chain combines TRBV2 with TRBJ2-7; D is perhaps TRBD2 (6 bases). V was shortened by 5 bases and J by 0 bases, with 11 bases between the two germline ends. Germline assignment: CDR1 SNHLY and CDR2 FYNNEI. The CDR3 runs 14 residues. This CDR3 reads CASSLSSVSYEQYF. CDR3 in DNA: TGTGCCAGCAGTCTATCTAGCGTCTCCTACGAGCAGTACTTC.